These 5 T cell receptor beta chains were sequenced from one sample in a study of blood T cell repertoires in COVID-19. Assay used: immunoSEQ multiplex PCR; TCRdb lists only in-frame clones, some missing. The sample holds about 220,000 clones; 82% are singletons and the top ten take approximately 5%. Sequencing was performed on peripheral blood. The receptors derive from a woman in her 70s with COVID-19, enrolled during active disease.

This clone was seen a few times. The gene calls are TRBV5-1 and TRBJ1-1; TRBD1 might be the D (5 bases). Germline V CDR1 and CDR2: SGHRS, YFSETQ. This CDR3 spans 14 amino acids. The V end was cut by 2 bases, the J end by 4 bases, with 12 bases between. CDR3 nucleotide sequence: TGCGCCAGCAGCTTCGTTGGGGGGAGCACTGAAGCTTTCTTT. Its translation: CASSFVGGSTEAFF.

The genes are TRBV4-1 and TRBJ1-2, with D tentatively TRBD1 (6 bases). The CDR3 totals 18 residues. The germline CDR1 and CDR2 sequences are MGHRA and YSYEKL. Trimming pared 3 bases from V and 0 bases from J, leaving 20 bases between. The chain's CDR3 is CASSHDEGQLQTNYGYTF. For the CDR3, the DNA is TGCGCCAGCAGCCACGACGAAGGACAGCTTCAAACTAACTATGGCTACACCTTC.

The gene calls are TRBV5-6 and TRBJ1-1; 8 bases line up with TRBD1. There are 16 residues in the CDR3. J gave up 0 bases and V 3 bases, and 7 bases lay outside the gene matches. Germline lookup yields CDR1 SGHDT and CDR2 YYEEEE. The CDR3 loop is CASSYRRTGMNTEAFF. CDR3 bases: TGTGCCAGCAGCTACCGGAGGACAGGGATGAACACTGAAGCTTTCTTT.

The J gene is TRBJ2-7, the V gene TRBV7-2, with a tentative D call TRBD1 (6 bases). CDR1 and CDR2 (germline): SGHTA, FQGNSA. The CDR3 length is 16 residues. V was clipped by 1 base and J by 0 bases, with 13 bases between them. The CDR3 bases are TGTGCCAGCAGCTTAGTGGGGGCCGTCCCCTCCTACGAGCAGTACTTC. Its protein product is CASSLVGAVPSYEQYF.

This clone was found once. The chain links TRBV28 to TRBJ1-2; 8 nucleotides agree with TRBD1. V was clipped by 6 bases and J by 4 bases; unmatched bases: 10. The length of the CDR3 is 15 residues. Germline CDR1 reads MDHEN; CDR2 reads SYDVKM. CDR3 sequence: CASSPRTGHFYGYTF. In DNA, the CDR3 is TGTGCCAGCAGCCCCCGGACAGGGCACTTCTATGGCTACACCTTC.